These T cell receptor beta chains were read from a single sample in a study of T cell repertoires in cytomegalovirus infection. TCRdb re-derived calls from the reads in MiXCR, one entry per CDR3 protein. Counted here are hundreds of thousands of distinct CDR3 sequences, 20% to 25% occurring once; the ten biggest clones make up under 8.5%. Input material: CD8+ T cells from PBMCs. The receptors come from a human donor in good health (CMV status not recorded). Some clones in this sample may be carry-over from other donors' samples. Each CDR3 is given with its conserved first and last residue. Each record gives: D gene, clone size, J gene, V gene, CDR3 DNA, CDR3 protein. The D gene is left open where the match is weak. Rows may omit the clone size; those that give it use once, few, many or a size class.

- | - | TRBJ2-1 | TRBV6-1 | TGTGCCAGCAGTGAAACCGGGACGGGAGCCTACAATGAGCAGTTCTTC | CASSETGTGAYNEQFF
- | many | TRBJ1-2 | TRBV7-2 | TGTGCCAGCAGCTTAGGCCCAGGGAGGCACTATGGCTACACCTTC | CASSLGPGRHYGYTF
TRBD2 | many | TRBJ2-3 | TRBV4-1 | TGCGCCAGCAGCCAAGATAGTGGCGGGGGGACCACAGATACGCAGTATTTT | CASSQDSGGGTTDTQYF
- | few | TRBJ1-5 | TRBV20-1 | TGCAGTGCTCTTGGGGGGGGAACGGGCGGTCAGCCCCAGCATTTT | CSALGGGTGGQPQHF
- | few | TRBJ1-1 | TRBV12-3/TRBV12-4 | TGTGCCAGCAGTGACAGGAGCACTGAAGCTTTCTTT | CASSDRSTEAFF
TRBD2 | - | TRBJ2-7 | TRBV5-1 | TGCGCCAGCAGTTCCGGGACTAGCTCATCCGAGCAGTACTTC | CASSSGTSSSEQYF
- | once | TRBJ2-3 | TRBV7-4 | TGTGCCAGCAGACCAAGAGGGACAGATACGCAGTATTTT | CASRPRGTDTQYF
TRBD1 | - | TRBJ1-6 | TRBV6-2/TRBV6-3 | TGTGCCAGCAGAGGAGCGGACAGGCAAGGAGCCTATTCACCCCTCCACTTT | CASRGADRQGAYSPLHF
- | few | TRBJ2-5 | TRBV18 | TGTGCCAGCTCACACGTTGGACGGGGGAAAGAGACCCAGTACTTC | CASSHVGRGKETQYF
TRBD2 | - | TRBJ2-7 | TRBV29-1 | TGCAGCGTTCCCGCGGGGGACTCCTACGAGCAGTACTTC | CSVPAGDSYEQYF
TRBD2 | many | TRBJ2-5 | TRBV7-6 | TGTGCCAGCAGCCAGGAGATAGCGGGGGGTTTGAAGACCCAGTACTTC | CASSQEIAGGLKTQYF
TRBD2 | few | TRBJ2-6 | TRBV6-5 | TGTGCCAGCAGTCCTGGGGAGGGCTGGGCGGAAGGGGCCAACGTCCTGACTTTC | CASSPGEGWAEGANVLTF
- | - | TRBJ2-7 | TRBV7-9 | TGTGCCAGCAGCCACCCGGGGGGCCACGAGCAGTACTTC | CASSHPGGHEQYF
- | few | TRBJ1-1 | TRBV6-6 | TGTGCCAGCAGTTACTCGATAGGAAGGACTGAAGCTTTCTTT | CASSYSIGRTEAFF
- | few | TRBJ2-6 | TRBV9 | TGTGCCAGCAGCCCAGCAGGGACTGGGGCCAACGTCCTGACTTTC | CASSPAGTGANVLTF
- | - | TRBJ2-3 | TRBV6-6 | TGTGCCAGCACTCTGGGGGACACAAGCACAGATACGCAGTATTTT | CASTLGDTSTDTQYF
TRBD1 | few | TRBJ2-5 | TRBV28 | TGTGCCAGCAAGAGGGACGGACAGGGGAACCAAGAGACCCAGTACTTC | CASKRDGQGNQETQYF
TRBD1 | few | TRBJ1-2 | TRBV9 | TGTGCCAGCAGCGGGCGACAGGGGGCTTTCTATGGCTACACCTTC | CASSGRQGAFYGYTF
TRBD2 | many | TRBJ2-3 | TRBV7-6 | TGTGCCAGCAGCTTAGGAGCGGGGGGGCCCTTTGATACGCAGTATTTT | CASSLGAGGPFDTQYF
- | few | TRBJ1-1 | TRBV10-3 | TGTGCCATCAGTGTGAAGGGGGACACTGAAGCTTTCTTT | CAISVKGDTEAFF